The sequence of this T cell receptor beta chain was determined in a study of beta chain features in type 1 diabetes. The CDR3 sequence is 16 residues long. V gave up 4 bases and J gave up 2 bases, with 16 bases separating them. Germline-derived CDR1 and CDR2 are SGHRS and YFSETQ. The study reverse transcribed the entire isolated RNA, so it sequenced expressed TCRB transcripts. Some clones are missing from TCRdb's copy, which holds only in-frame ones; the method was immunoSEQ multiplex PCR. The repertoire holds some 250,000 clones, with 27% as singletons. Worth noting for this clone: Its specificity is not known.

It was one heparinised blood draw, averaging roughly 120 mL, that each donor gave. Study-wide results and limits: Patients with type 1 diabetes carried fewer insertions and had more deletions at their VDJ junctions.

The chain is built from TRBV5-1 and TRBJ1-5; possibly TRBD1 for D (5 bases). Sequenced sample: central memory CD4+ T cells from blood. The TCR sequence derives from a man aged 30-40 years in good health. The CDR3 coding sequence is TGCGCCAGCAGCACTGGGCCGGGGGACGGCAATCAGCCCCAGCATTTT. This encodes CASSTGPGDGNQPQHF.